This TCR beta chain stems from a study of blood T cell repertoires in COVID-19. Study overall: Specimens from acute and convalescent COVID-19 originated in the United States, Italy and Spain. Sources were T cells, B-cell-depleted T cells, or PBMCs; the material itself was cDNA or gDNA.

Methods used by the authors: Amplification of reference gene primers provided the estimated nucleated cell counts. Assay used: immunoSEQ multiplex PCR; TCRdb lists only in-frame clones, some missing. V, J and clone size derive from that table, while D and trimming were established from the DNA sequence. The data show about 180,000 clones, with roughly 75% seen just once and about 7% held by the top ten. CDR1 is LNHDA and CDR2 is SQIVND in the germline V gene (reference sequence). This CDR3 has 18 residues. V shed 1 base and J shed 0 bases, with 16 bases lying between them. The chain uses TRBV19 and TRBJ1-3; D is possibly TRBD1 (6 bases). The sequenced sample consisted of peripheral blood. The TCR originated in a man aged 70 or older with active or convalescent COVID-19. Here the CDR3 reads CASSIGSYRETSGNTIYF. The CDR3 DNA sequence: TGTGCCAGTAGTATAGGGAGCTACAGGGAGACCTCTGGAAACACCATATATTTT.